This T cell receptor beta chain emerged from a study of blood T cell repertoires in COVID-19. As originally analysed: Amplification of reference gene primers was used by the study to estimate nucleated cell counts. The method was immunoSEQ multiplex PCR; TCRdb's version includes in-frame clones alone and lacks a portion of them. Clonal size and the V and J genes are those of that table, whereas D and trimming came from the DNA. The sample includes roughly 290,000 clones, roughly 88% of them seen just once. Germline CDR1 and CDR2: LNHDA and SQIVND (reference sequence). The CDR3 length is 15 residues. Trimming took off 5 bases at V and 2 bases at J, with 15 bases between the two ends.

This clonotype was obtained from a human donor with COVID-19, enrolled during active disease. The donor label of this sample is uncertain. The chain is built from TRBV19 and TRBJ2-5, with D possibly called TRBD1 or TRBD2 (7 bases each). Sequenced material: peripheral blood. Here the CDR3 reads CASSLGTAGQETQYF. The CDR3 DNA is TGTGCCAGTAGTCTAGGGACAGCGGGGCAAGAGACCCAGTACTTC. Full variable domain (remainder filled in from reference TRBV19 and TRBJ2-5): DGGITQSPKYLFRKEGQNVTLSCEQNLNHDAMYWYRQDPGQGLRLIYYSQIVNDFQKGDIAEGYSVSREKKESFPLTVTSAQKNPTAFYLCASSLGTAGQETQYFGPGTRLLVL.